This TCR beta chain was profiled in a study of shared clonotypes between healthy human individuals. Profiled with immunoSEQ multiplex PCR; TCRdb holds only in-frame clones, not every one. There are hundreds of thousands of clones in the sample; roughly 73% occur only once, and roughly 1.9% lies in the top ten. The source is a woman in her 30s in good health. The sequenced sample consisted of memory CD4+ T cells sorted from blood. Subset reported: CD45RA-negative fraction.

The CDR3 nucleotides are TGTGCCAGCAGACGTAGCGGGAGGGTGAACACCGGGGAGCTGTTTTTT. Protein sequence: CASRRSGRVNTGELFF. V and J are TRBV13 and TRBJ2-2, with 11 bases aligning to TRBD2. The CDR3 covers 16 residues. Germline V gene sequence: CDR1 PRHDT, CDR2 FYEKMQ (reference sequence). The J segment lost 1 base and the V segment lost 6 bases, leaving 4 bases of the junction unmatched.